Reported below is one T cell receptor beta chain. What it binds is not known. The read terminates 3 residues before the CDR3 end, so the remaining end is supplied by the germline J gene. This specimen comes from a study of T cell clonality in common variable immunodeficiency. Study results and limitations: In common variable immunodeficiency, TCR beta chains reportedly carried fewer deletions and N-nucleotide insertions. CVID subjects shared fewer TCRbeta clones than healthy controls did.

Repertoires were generated with immunoSEQ multiplex PCR, while TCRdb's copy carries only in-frame clones and drops some. The repertoire consists of about 19,000 clones, none detected only once. Diagnosis required reduced IgG, IgA and/or IgM with specific antibody deficiency. Between the trimmed V and J ends, which lost 10 bases and 2 bases, there was a span of 14 bases. Germline loops: CDR1 LNHDA, CDR2 SQIVND (reference sequence). This CDR3 spans 13 amino acids. Input material: peripheral blood mononuclear cells. The rearrangement uses TRBV19 and TRBJ1-1; possible D gene TRBD1, 6 bases. This sequence was found in a human donor with common variable immunodeficiency. The CDR3 reads CATRRGGNTEAFF. The sequenced part of the CDR3 DNA is TGTGCCACCCGCCGAGGGGGAAACACTGAA.